A single sample gave rise to the 24 T cell receptor beta chains below, sequenced in a study of blood T cell repertoires in COVID-19. Sequencing used immunoSEQ multiplex PCR; TCRdb keeps in-frame clones, though not all of them. Found here are about 270,000 clones, around nine tenths of them singletons; the top ten hold about 10%. Sequencing input: peripheral blood. The receptors derive from a man aged 35 to 55 with active or convalescent COVID-19.

This clone turned up a few times. The chain links TRBV7-9 to TRBJ2-7; D is ambiguous. The CDR3 has 11 residues. The germline V gene encodes CDR1 SEHNR and CDR2 FQNEAQ (reference sequence). Trimming took 4 bases from V and 2 from J, leaving 3 bases between them. In nucleotides, the CDR3 is TGTGCCAGCAGCTCCGCCTACGAGCAGTACTTC. Translated, it gives CASSSAYEQYF.

This sequence joins TRBV24-1 and TRBJ1-1, with D possibly matching TRBD1 (6 bases). The V end was cut by 4 bases, the J end by 8 bases, with 13 bases between. The CDR3 extends over 13 amino acids. Per germline, CDR1 KGHDR and CDR2 SFDVKD. CDR3 residues: CATSDPTGSEAFF. In DNA form, the CDR3 reads TGTGCCACCAGTGACCCTACAGGGTCCGAAGCTTTCTTT.

This clone showed up just once. This chain connects TRBV7-8 to TRBJ2-6; TRBD2 matches at 14 bases. V lost 5 bases, J lost 2 bases, and 5 bases stayed unmatched. In germline, CDR1 is SGHVS, CDR2 FQNEAQ. The CDR3 runs 18 residues. CDR3 DNA sequence: TGTGCCAGCAGCGCAGGGACTAGCGGGAGCACTGGGGCCAACGTCCTGACTTTC. It yields the protein CASSAGTSGSTGANVLTF.

This clone was picked up a small number of times. The chain employs TRBV5-4 and TRBJ1-1; no definite D call. V was shortened by 1 base and J by 3 bases, with 4 bases between the two germline ends. The CDR3 has 12 residues. The germline CDR1 and CDR2 sequences are SGHNT and YYREEE (reference sequence). This CDR3 is CASSLRDTEAFF. The CDR3, as DNA: TGTGCCAGCAGCTTGCGGGACACTGAAGCTTTCTTT.

The rearrangement joins TRBV5-1 to TRBJ1-1; D is ambiguous. Germline CDR1 reads SGHRS; CDR2 reads YFSETQ. Trimming pared 4 bases from V and 0 bases from J, leaving 7 bases between. The CDR3 extends over 13 amino acids. CDR3 nucleotides: TGCGCCAGCAGCCCTTTAGTGAACACTGAAGCTTTCTTT. It yields the protein CASSPLVNTEAFF.

The chain links TRBV15 to TRBJ1-5; 7 bases map to TRBD1. Trimming removed 1 base from V and 2 bases from J; junction bases left unmatched: 11. This CDR3 comprises 18 residues. Germline CDR1 LNHNV, CDR2 YYDKDF (reference sequence). CDR3 bases: TGTGCCACCAGCAGAGGACAGGGTAAGGGAATCGGCAATCAGCCCCAGCATTTT. Amino acids: CATSRGQGKGIGNQPQHF.

The chain uses TRBV10-3 and TRBJ2-3; weak D call: TRBD1 (5 bases). The V end lost 4 bases, the J end lost 4 bases, and 12 bases lay between the germline ends. Per germline, CDR1 ENHRY and CDR2 SYGVKD. CDR3 length: 14 amino acids. CDR3 amino acids: CAISGGSQADTQYF. The CDR3 nucleotides are TGTGCCATCAGTGGTGGCTCACAGGCAGATACGCAGTATTTT.

The rearrangement uses TRBV14 and TRBJ2-6, with 12 bases aligning to TRBD1. Trimming at V came to 0 bases and at J to 5 bases, leaving 17 bases not matched to a gene. This CDR3 contains 22 residues. Per germline, CDR1 SGHDN and CDR2 FVKESK. DNA of the CDR3: TGTGCCAGCAGCCAAGATTGGCGCCGGGCCGGGACAGGGGGCGCTCGGGCCAACGTCCTGACTTTC. It codes for CASSQDWRRAGTGGARANVLTF. The variable domain in full, completed from reference TRBV14 and TRBJ2-6, reads EAGVTQFPSHSVIEKGQTVTLRCDPISGHDNLYWYRRVMGKEIKFLLHFVKESKQDESGMPNNRFLAERTGGTYSTLKVQPAELEDSGVYFCASSQDWRRAGTGGARANVLTFGAGSRLTVL.

V gene TRBV5-5 combines with J gene TRBJ1-1; D is uncertain. This CDR3 has 15 residues. V lost 0 bases to trimming and J lost 0 bases, with 9 bases between them. CDR1 is SGHKS and CDR2 is YYEKEE in the germline V gene (reference sequence). The CDR3 is CASSLGARVNTEAFF. The CDR3 nucleotides are TGTGCCAGCAGCTTGGGGGCGAGGGTGAACACTGAAGCTTTCTTT. Complete variable domain (other parts from reference TRBV5-5 and TRBJ1-1): DAGVTQSPTHLIKTRGQQVTLRCSPISGHKSVSWYQQVLGQGPQFIFQYYEKEERGRGNFPDRFSARQFPNYSSELNVNALLLGDSALYLCASSLGARVNTEAFFGQGTRLTVV.

The chain combines TRBV29-1 with TRBJ1-6; the match to TRBD1 covers 7 bases. CDR3 length: 14 amino acids. With V trimmed by 6 bases and J by 7 bases, 9 bases remained unmatched. CDR1 and CDR2 (germline): SQVTM, ANQGSEA. The CDR3 DNA is TGCAGCGTCAGCCTTACAGGGGCCAATTCACCCCTCCACTTT. This translates into CSVSLTGANSPLHF.

V gene TRBV30 combines with J gene TRBJ2-4; TRBD1 aligns across 7 bases. The CDR3 has 13 amino acids. J was trimmed by 9 bases and V by 3 bases; bases with no gene match: 8. Germline V gives CDR1 GTSNPN, CDR2 SVGIG (reference sequence). CDR3 in DNA: TGTGCCTGGAGCCCGAGGGGGCGAGGCATTCAGTACTTC. Amino acids: CAWSPRGRGIQYF.

The chain combines TRBV6-5 with TRBJ2-7, with D possibly being TRBD2 (5 bases). Trimming pared 3 bases from V and 5 bases from J, leaving 11 bases between. Germline values: CDR1 MNHEY, CDR2 SVGAGI. This CDR3 comprises 13 residues. The CDR3 DNA reads as TGTGCCAGCAGTTATCGGGGTTACGACGAGCAGTACTTC. Encoded protein: CASSYRGYDEQYF.

This clone has just a few counts. The chain has TRBV6-5 and TRBJ1-5; possibly TRBD1 for D (6 bases). The V end lost 4 bases, the J end lost 5 bases, and 9 bases lay between the germline ends. The germline CDR1 and CDR2 sequences are MNHEY and SVGAGI. The CDR3 runs to 13 residues. CDR3 DNA sequence: TGTGCCAGCAGTTTCGCAGGGGATCAGCCCCAGCATTTT. This translates into CASSFAGDQPQHF.

The V call is TRBV30, the J call TRBJ1-5; a weak D match, TRBD1 (5 bases). Germline V gene data show CDR1 as GTSNPN and CDR2 as SVGIG (reference sequence). This CDR3 has 14 amino acids. V was pared by 4 bases and J by 0 bases, with 10 bases between. CDR3: CAWTPGGSNQPQHF. The DNA of the CDR3 is TGTGCCTGGACCCCCGGGGGTAGCAATCAGCCCCAGCATTTT.

J is TRBJ2-3 and V is TRBV29-1; TRBD1 matches 7 bases. The germline V gene encodes CDR1 SQVTM and CDR2 ANQGSEA. This CDR3 contains 16 residues. The V and J ends lost 5 bases and 4 bases, in that order; junction bases with no gene match: 15. This CDR3 is CSVKRQGPTVPDTQYF. The CDR3 DNA reads as TGCAGCGTTAAGCGACAGGGCCCAACGGTCCCAGATACGCAGTATTTT.

The chain recombines TRBV27 with TRBJ2-3, with D possibly being TRBD1 (5 bases). The V gene's germline CDR1 is MNHEY and CDR2 SMNVEV (reference sequence). There are 18 residues in the CDR3. Trimming removed 0 bases from V and 2 bases from J, with 18 bases in between. The CDR3 bases are TGTGCCAGCAGTTTATCCCCGGTGATTAGGGGCCTCACAGATACGCAGTATTTT. This translates into CASSLSPVIRGLTDTQYF.

The chain carries TRBV2 and TRBJ2-3, with TRBD1 matching over 7 bases. This CDR3 region has 16 residues. Losses at the gene ends were 5 bases for V and 0 bases for J; bases not matched to a gene: 8. Germline loops: CDR1 SNHLY, CDR2 FYNNEI. The CDR3 sequence is CASSPTGIASTDTQYF. The CDR3 region has the DNA TGTGCCAGCAGTCCGACAGGGATCGCTAGCACAGATACGCAGTATTTT. The full variable domain, completed using reference TRBV2 and TRBJ2-3, is EPEVTQTPSHQVTQMGQEVILRCVPISNHLYFYWYRQILGQKVEFLVSFYNNEISEKSEIFDDQFSVERPDGSNFTLKIRSTKLEDSAMYFCASSPTGIASTDTQYFGPGTRLTVL.

The rearrangement joins TRBV15 to TRBJ1-2; D possibly corresponds to TRBD1 (6 bases). V gave up 5 bases and J gave up 2 bases, with 12 bases separating them. Germline CDR1 LNHNV, CDR2 YYDKDF (reference sequence). The CDR3 has 14 amino acids. The CDR3 sequence: CATSAGDKNYGYTF. CDR3 nucleotide sequence: TGTGCCACCAGCGCGGGGGACAAGAACTATGGCTACACCTTC.

CDR3 sequence: CASSRPTTLAGVGEQYF. CDR3 DNA: TGTGCCAGCAGCCGTCCAACTACCCTAGCGGGGGTGGGGGAGCAGTACTTC. The chain recombines TRBV11-2 with TRBJ2-7, with TRBD2 matching over 10 bases. CDR1 is SGHAT, CDR2 FQNNGV, per germline. V dropped 5 bases and J dropped 7; count of bases not matched to a gene: 17. CDR3 length: 17 amino acids.

The chain has TRBV5-8 and TRBJ2-7; the match to TRBD1 covers 7 bases. The germline CDR1 and CDR2 sequences are SGHTS and YDEGEE. This CDR3 has 12 residues. J gave up 6 bases and V 4 bases, and 4 bases lay outside the gene matches. CDR3 DNA: TGTGCCAGCAGCCGACAGGGATCCGAGCAGTACTTC. Residues: CASSRQGSEQYF.

The chain couples TRBV7-9 to TRBJ2-1; TRBD2 agrees at 9 bases. Germline loops: CDR1 SEHNR, CDR2 FQNEAQ (reference sequence). The CDR3 is 14 residues long. Trimming cost V 3 bases and J 10 bases; bases outside gene matches: 7. The CDR3, as DNA: TGTGCCAGCAGCTTCCCAATAGCGGGAGACGAGCAGTTCTTC. Translated, it gives CASSFPIAGDEQFF.

This clone is a singleton in its sample. The chain joins TRBV29-1 to TRBJ1-1, with D unclear. V lost 7 bases and J lost 4, with 10 bases in between. CDR1 and CDR2 (germline): SQVTM, ANQGSEA. The CDR3 contains 11 residues. The CDR3 DNA is TGCAGCGCCCGAGGGCCCACTGAAGCTTTCTTT. It specifies CSARGPTEAFF.

CDR3 residues: CASTRDRGNTEAFF. CDR3 nucleotides: TGTGCCAGCACCCGAGACAGGGGTAACACTGAAGCTTTCTTT. The gene calls are TRBV6-5 and TRBJ1-1, with TRBD1 matching 8 bases. Looked up from germline, CDR1 is MNHEY and CDR2 is SVGAGI. Trimming took 7 bases from V and 2 from J; bases not matched to a gene: 6. The CDR3 is 14 residues long.

J is TRBJ2-5 and V is TRBV6-6, with 10 nucleotides matching TRBD2. V lost 5 bases, J lost 6 bases, and 9 bases stayed unmatched. Germline values: CDR1 MNHNY, CDR2 SVGAGI (reference sequence). The CDR3 length is 15 residues. CDR3 sequence reads: CASSSSGRASKTQYF. In DNA form, the CDR3 reads TGTGCCAGCAGTAGCAGCGGGAGGGCCTCGAAGACCCAGTACTTC.